This T cell receptor (beta chain) was captured in a study of shared clonotypes between healthy human individuals. Details on this clone: Antigen: not known.

Looked up from germline, CDR1 is MDHEN and CDR2 is SYDVKM. The V and J ends lost 6 bases and 4 bases respectively, with 9 bases between them. The CDR3 runs to 12 residues. Sequencing was performed with immunoSEQ multiplex PCR; in TCRdb, only in-frame clones are kept and a portion is missing. The sample shows roughly 2.6 million clones, 90% to 95% of them seen only once. Study results and caveats: Against clonotypes common to all four donors, non-shared ones had lower generation probabilities.

Source material: naive CD4+ T cells sorted from blood. Subset of the sample: CD45RA+ positively selected. V gene TRBV28 combines with J gene TRBJ1-1; D is unresolved. The clonotype was recovered from a man between 18 and 29 years old in good health. CDR3 amino acids: CASSPWSTEAFF. The CDR3 coding sequence is TGTGCCAGCAGCCCCTGGTCCACTGAAGCTTTCTTT.